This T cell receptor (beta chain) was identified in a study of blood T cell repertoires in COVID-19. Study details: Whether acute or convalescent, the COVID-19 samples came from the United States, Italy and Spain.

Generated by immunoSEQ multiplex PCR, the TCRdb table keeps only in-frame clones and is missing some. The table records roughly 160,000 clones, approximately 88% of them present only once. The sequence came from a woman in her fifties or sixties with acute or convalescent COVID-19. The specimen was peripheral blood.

The CDR3 DNA reads TGTGCCAGCTCACCCCCGGTGGGGGGCTCCTACAATGAGCAGTTCTTC. Its translation is CASSPPVGGSYNEQFF. This sequence joins TRBV18 and TRBJ2-1; the D gene is possibly TRBD2 (6 bases). This CDR3 has 16 residues. V was trimmed by 3 bases and J by 0 bases, leaving 12 bases between them. Germline V gene lookup returns CDR1 KGHSH and CDR2 LQKENI.